These T cell receptor beta chains were read from a single sample in a study of blood T cell repertoires in COVID-19. Here immunoSEQ multiplex PCR was the method, and the copy in TCRdb shows in-frame clones only, minus some. The repertoire consists of some 57,000 clones, with about 88% occurring once and the leading ten covering 1.6%. The sequenced material came from peripheral blood. The receptor source for this set is a man between 60 and 70 years old with acute or convalescent COVID-19. Both conserved end residues are part of each CDR3. The D gene is left open where the match is weak. A row's size may be missing; if present it is once, few, many or a size class.

d_call: NA; clone_size: NA; v_call: TRBV7-3; j_call: TRBJ2-2; cdr3_nt: TGTGCCAGCAGCTTAAGGGGCGGGGAGATAGGAAGAACCGGGGAGCTGTTTTTT; cdr3_aa: CASSLRGGEIGRTGELFF
d_call: TRBD1; clone_size: NA; v_call: TRBV2; j_call: TRBJ1-4; cdr3_nt: TGTGCCAGCAGCAGGGACAGGGGGCTCGAAAAACTGTTTTTT; cdr3_aa: CASSRDRGLEKLFF
d_call: NA; clone_size: NA; v_call: TRBV24-1; j_call: TRBJ2-2; cdr3_nt: TGTGCCACCAGTGATCCGGGTCGTCTCACCGGGGAGCTGTTTTTT; cdr3_aa: CATSDPGRLTGELFF
d_call: TRBD1; clone_size: NA; v_call: TRBV6-5; j_call: TRBJ1-1; cdr3_nt: TGTGCCAGCAGTCCGACAGGGAAGAGATCTGAAGCTTTCTTT; cdr3_aa: CASSPTGKRSEAFF
d_call: TRBD2; clone_size: NA; v_call: TRBV19; j_call: TRBJ2-4; cdr3_nt: TGTGCCAGTAGTGCCCGACTAGCGGGGCTTAACATTCAGTACTTC; cdr3_aa: CASSARLAGLNIQYF
d_call: NA; clone_size: NA; v_call: TRBV2; j_call: TRBJ2-2; cdr3_nt: TGTGCCAGCAGTGAGGGCAGGGGATATTCCGGGGAGCTGTTTTTT; cdr3_aa: CASSEGRGYSGELFF
d_call: TRBD1; clone_size: NA; v_call: TRBV6-5; j_call: TRBJ1-2; cdr3_nt: TGTGCCAGCAGTTACTCGAGCGTTGGGACAGAGTATGGCTACACCTTC; cdr3_aa: CASSYSSVGTEYGYTF
d_call: TRBD1; clone_size: NA; v_call: TRBV7-9; j_call: TRBJ2-7; cdr3_nt: TGTGCCAGCAGCTTTACCGGGACAGGGGGTTCAGACAAGCAGTACTTC; cdr3_aa: CASSFTGTGGSDKQYF
d_call: NA; clone_size: NA; v_call: TRBV7-9; j_call: TRBJ2-7; cdr3_nt: TGTGCCAGCAACAAAATCGGGTATCTCGAGCAGTACTTC; cdr3_aa: CASNKIGYLEQYF
d_call: NA; clone_size: NA; v_call: TRBV7-9; j_call: TRBJ2-1; cdr3_nt: TGTGCCAGCAGCTTAGAAAAACTGGACAGCAGATACAATGAGCAGTTCTTC; cdr3_aa: CASSLEKLDSRYNEQFF
d_call: NA; clone_size: NA; v_call: TRBV5-1; j_call: TRBJ2-3; cdr3_nt: TGCGCCAGCAGCTTGAATGGCGATACGCAGTATTTT; cdr3_aa: CASSLNGDTQYF
d_call: NA; clone_size: NA; v_call: TRBV2; j_call: TRBJ1-1; cdr3_nt: TGTGCCAGCAGTGAGAGGGGGAGCACTGAAGCTTTCTTT; cdr3_aa: CASSERGSTEAFF
d_call: NA; clone_size: NA; v_call: TRBV6-5; j_call: TRBJ2-7; cdr3_nt: TGTGCCAGCAGTTACCGCCTCGGCGAGCAGTACTTC; cdr3_aa: CASSYRLGEQYF
d_call: TRBD2; clone_size: NA; v_call: TRBV2; j_call: TRBJ2-1; cdr3_nt: TGTGCCAGCAGTGAGTTGGGTAGCGGGGCCTACAATGAGCAGTTCTTC; cdr3_aa: CASSELGSGAYNEQFF
d_call: TRBD2; clone_size: NA; v_call: TRBV7-6; j_call: TRBJ2-1; cdr3_nt: TGTGCCAGCAGCTTAATTAGCGGGGTCCTAAATGAGCAGTTCTTC; cdr3_aa: CASSLISGVLNEQFF
d_call: NA; clone_size: NA; v_call: TRBV4-1; j_call: TRBJ2-7; cdr3_nt: TGCGCCAGCAGCCAAGAAACAGGGAGTTTAACCTACGAGCAGTACTTC; cdr3_aa: CASSQETGSLTYEQYF
d_call: NA; clone_size: NA; v_call: TRBV7-3; j_call: TRBJ1-1; cdr3_nt: TGTGCCAGCAGCCTACAGGGCGGCACTGAAGCTTTCTTT; cdr3_aa: CASSLQGGTEAFF
d_call: NA; clone_size: NA; v_call: TRBV18; j_call: TRBJ1-4; cdr3_nt: TGTGCCAGCTCATCAGGAGAAAAACTGTTTTTT; cdr3_aa: CASSSGEKLFF
d_call: TRBD1; clone_size: NA; v_call: TRBV24-1; j_call: TRBJ1-2; cdr3_nt: TGTGCCCCCGCCCCACAGGGGAACTATGGCTACACCTTC; cdr3_aa: CAPAPQGNYGYTF
d_call: NA; clone_size: medium-sized; v_call: TRBV5-1; j_call: TRBJ1-6; cdr3_nt: TGCGCCAGCAGCCCGGAGGGATCACCCCTCCACTTT; cdr3_aa: CASSPEGSPLHF
d_call: TRBD1; clone_size: NA; v_call: TRBV18; j_call: TRBJ1-3; cdr3_nt: TGTGCCAGCTCACGAAAGACAGGGGCACTTAGCTCTGGAAACACCATATATTTT; cdr3_aa: CASSRKTGALSSGNTIYF
d_call: NA; clone_size: NA; v_call: TRBV6-5; j_call: TRBJ2-2; cdr3_nt: TGTGCCAGCCGAATGGCAGGGCACACCGGGGAGCTGTTTTTT; cdr3_aa: CASRMAGHTGELFF
d_call: TRBD1; clone_size: NA; v_call: TRBV28; j_call: TRBJ1-2; cdr3_nt: TGTGCCAGCAGTGCAGGGGGCCCCAACTATGGCTACACCTTC; cdr3_aa: CASSAGGPNYGYTF
d_call: NA; clone_size: NA; v_call: TRBV30; j_call: TRBJ1-6; cdr3_nt: TGTGCCTGGAGGCTGGGCGTTTCGGCGGGTTCACCCCTCCACTTT; cdr3_aa: CAWRLGVSAGSPLHF
d_call: NA; clone_size: medium-sized; v_call: TRBV7-9; j_call: TRBJ1-3; cdr3_nt: TGTGCCAGCAGCTTAGATCGGGGCTCTGGAAACACCATATATTTT; cdr3_aa: CASSLDRGSGNTIYF
d_call: TRBD1; clone_size: NA; v_call: TRBV5-1; j_call: TRBJ2-1; cdr3_nt: TGCGCCAGCAGCTTGGGGGACAGGGGTCACAATGAGCAGTTCTTC; cdr3_aa: CASSLGDRGHNEQFF
d_call: NA; clone_size: NA; v_call: TRBV7-9; j_call: TRBJ2-1; cdr3_nt: TGTGCCAGCAGCAGTACAGGGTTTTCCTACAATGAGCAGTTCTTC; cdr3_aa: CASSSTGFSYNEQFF
d_call: NA; clone_size: NA; v_call: TRBV4-1; j_call: TRBJ1-5; cdr3_nt: TGCGCCAGCAGCCACGGGGGGTTCAATCAGCCCCAGCATTTT; cdr3_aa: CASSHGGFNQPQHF
d_call: NA; clone_size: NA; v_call: TRBV19; j_call: TRBJ2-3; cdr3_nt: TGTGCCAGTCGGCGGGTACTTAGCACAGATACGCAGTATTTT; cdr3_aa: CASRRVLSTDTQYF
d_call: NA; clone_size: once; v_call: TRBV5-1; j_call: TRBJ2-5; cdr3_nt: TGCGCCAGCAGCCTTGAGGTTCAAGAGACCCAGTACTTC; cdr3_aa: CASSLEVQETQYF
d_call: NA; clone_size: NA; v_call: TRBV6-5; j_call: TRBJ1-4; cdr3_nt: TGTGCCAGCAGCCTAGGCAGGGGATCCGAAAAACTGTTTTTT; cdr3_aa: CASSLGRGSEKLFF
d_call: TRBD1; clone_size: once; v_call: TRBV10-3; j_call: TRBJ1-2; cdr3_nt: TGTGCCATCGTTGGACAGGGCCAGGATGGCTACACCTTC; cdr3_aa: CAIVGQGQDGYTF
d_call: NA; clone_size: NA; v_call: TRBV5-4; j_call: TRBJ2-1; cdr3_nt: TGTGCCAGCAGCTTGGCTAGGGGGGGGAATGAGCAGTTCTTC; cdr3_aa: CASSLARGGNEQFF
d_call: NA; clone_size: NA; v_call: TRBV10-3; j_call: TRBJ2-1; cdr3_nt: TGTGCCACAGCCGGGACAACCTACAATGAGCAGTTCTTC; cdr3_aa: CATAGTTYNEQFF
d_call: NA; clone_size: NA; v_call: TRBV19; j_call: TRBJ1-5; cdr3_nt: TGTGCCAGTAAGGCGGGGACGCAGCCCCAGCATTTT; cdr3_aa: CASKAGTQPQHF